Included here is one TCR beta chain sequence, with context. The same CDR3 arises from other DNA sequences in this sample as well. Trimming left V 4 bases short and J 4 bases short, with 13 bases between. Germline CDR1 SGHTA, CDR2 FQGNSA. The CDR3 loop spans 15 amino acids. The data originate from a study of shared clonotypes between healthy human individuals. Study processing details: Filtering differed since immunoSEQ provided only junctions, with no quality scores. The repertoire was sequenced with immunoSEQ multiplex PCR; TCRdb's copy has only in-frame clones and lacks some. V and J calls plus clone size are reproduced from that table; the DNA served to infer D and trimming. The table lists roughly 1,100,000 clones, about three quarters of them singletons.

The clonotype originates from a young man in good health. The rearrangement uses TRBV7-2 and TRBJ2-2; possible D gene TRBD1, 7 bases. Sequencing used memory CD4+ T cells sorted from blood. Subset meaning: CD45RA-negative fraction. The CDR3, as DNA: TGTGCCAGCAGCTCCAGACAGGGAGGCACCGGGGAGCTGTTTTTT. It translates to CASSSRQGGTGELFF.